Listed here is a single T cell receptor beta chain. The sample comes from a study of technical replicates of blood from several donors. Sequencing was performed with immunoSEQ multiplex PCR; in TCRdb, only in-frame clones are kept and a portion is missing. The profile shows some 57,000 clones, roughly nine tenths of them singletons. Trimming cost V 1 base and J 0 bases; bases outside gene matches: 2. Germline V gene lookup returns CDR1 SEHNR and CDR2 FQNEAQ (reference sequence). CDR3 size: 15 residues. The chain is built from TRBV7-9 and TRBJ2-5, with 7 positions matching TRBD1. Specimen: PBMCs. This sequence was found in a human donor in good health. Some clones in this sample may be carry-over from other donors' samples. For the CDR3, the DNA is TGTGCCAGCAGCTTAGGCAGGGGGTACCAAGAGACCCAGTACTTC. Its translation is CASSLGRGYQETQYF.